What follows describes a single TCR beta chain. Its antigen target is currently unknown. No much larger clone is present one base from it, and per-base qualities are unavailable. The data originate from a study of CD8+ T cells in alopecia areata (dated by TCRdb to between 2018 and 2020). With respect to the entire study: The study used high-throughput TCRbeta sequencing to examine T cell clonal expansion in alopecia areata, in both the C3H/HeJ mouse model and human patients. On the human side, TCRbeta sequencing was run on scalp tissue and on sorted CD4+ and CD8+ peripheral blood T cells from healthy controls and from alopecia areata patients with either patchy or totalis/universalis disease. Clonality in the scalp was compared among normal scalp (n=4), patchy alopecia areata scalp (n=8), and alopecia totalis/universalis scalp (n=8). The RNA source kit depended on sample type: the PAXgene miRNA kit for fixed scalp, the miRNeasy kit for PBMCs, and the RNeasy kit for mouse skin. immunoSEQ multiplex PCR using 35 Vbeta forward primers and 13 Jbeta reverse primers was used to amplify TCRbeta CDR3 regions.

Here is what the overall study found, with its caveats: Scalp TCR repertoire analysis is complicated because resident alphabeta T cells in normal human skin are also sequenced, whereas mouse skin is dominated by gammadelta T cells. Compared with normal scalp, lesional scalp, particularly in alopecia totalis/universalis, had higher clonality and more expanded CD8+ clones, which suggests antigenic drive. Shared TCR sequences between patients were less evident than in mice, which may be partly attributable to HLA diversity in the patient population.

The CDR3 measures 13 amino acids from cysteine to phenylalanine. Solely the CDR3 DNA is kept, with 39 bases framed from the first base. The V end gives up 0 bases and the J end 6 bases, leaving 2 bases in the junction not matched to a gene. CDR1 and CDR2 (SGHRS, YFSETQ) derive from the germline V gene. Library generation was performed with the immunoSEQ multiplex PCR assay. RNA was extracted from all samples and reverse transcribed into cDNA as template for TCR sequencing. First-strand cDNA was synthesized with SuperScript III using a 2:1 mix of oligo-dT and random hexamers. A synthetic immune receptor repertoire was used to gauge amplification bias, and whatever bias remained was removed computationally. In the authors' own workflow: Raw reads were preprocessed to remove errors, and CDR3 was defined by IMGT conventions from the conserved cysteine to phenylalanine. To get clonality, Shannon entropy was normalized by log2 of the number of productive unique TCRs and the result was subtracted from 1. Whether scalp clones were CD4 or CD8 was inferred by matching scalp TCRbeta sequences against CD4 and CD8 repertoires sorted from blood. What TCRdb holds here is the immuneACCESS table cut down to in-frame rearrangements. Part of the clones is not present; checked against another copy, under half of the missing clones reflect an unresolved V gene, and the others are unexplained. Clone size and the V and J calls come from that table; the DNA yielded D and trimming. Within this sample are some 200,000 clones, with just over 55% of them counted one time only. Clones ranked in the top ten supply approximately 4.9% of the sample.

PBMCs were isolated by density centrifugation and stained for CD3, CD4 and CD8, and CD4+ and CD8+ T cells were sorted on a FACSAria. Scalp biopsies and blood samples were provided by unaffected controls. The V and J segments used are TRBV5-1 and TRBJ2-7; 8 bases in the junction line up with TRBD1. The TCR originated in a human donor in good health. Sequencing was done on a sample of CD8+ T cells sorted from blood. The CDR3 region has the sequence CASSLDRGSEQYF. The DNA sequence follows: TGCGCCAGCAGCTTGGACAGGGGGTCCGAGCAGTACTTC.